The 29 T cell receptor beta chains listed next were all sequenced from one sample in a study of T cell repertoires in cytomegalovirus infection. TCRdb analysed the reads with MiXCR anew, one entry per CDR3 protein. This sample has about 470,000 distinct CDR3 sequences; about two fifths occur once, and the top ten carry around 44%. These receptors' antigens are unknown. The starting material was cultured PBMCs, obtained from culture after CMV antigen stimulation. The receptors originated from a human donor in good health (CMV status not recorded). Some clones in this sample may be carry-over from other donors' samples.

The J gene is TRBJ2-3, the V gene TRBV7-1; 7 bases line up with TRBD2. TRBV7-1 is known as an ORF, though its function is uncertain. This CDR3 region has 14 residues. Losses at the gene ends were 5 bases for V and 2 bases for J; bases not matched to a gene: 4. CDR3 DNA: TGTGCCAGCAGCCAGACTAGCTCCACAGATACGCAGTATTTT. Residues: CASSQTSSTDTQYF.

This clonotype was detected a few times. This chain uses TRBV7-6 with TRBJ2-3; D gene ambiguous. This CDR3 has 15 residues. CDR1 and CDR2 (germline): SGHVS, FNYEAQ. Trimming took off 2 bases at V and 4 bases at J, with 13 bases between the two ends. In DNA form, the CDR3 reads TGTGCCAGCAGCTTAAGGGCCGGTAGGGCAGATACGCAGTATTTT. It is translated as CASSLRAGRADTQYF.

The chain carries TRBV12-5 and TRBJ2-7, with D perhaps TRBD1 (5 bases). CDR1 is LGHNT, CDR2 FRNRAP, per germline. V was shortened by 7 bases and J by 3 bases, with 16 bases between the two germline ends. The CDR3 is 14 residues long. DNA of the CDR3: TGTGCTAGTGCGCCTCGGACCCAGGGCTACGAGCAGTACTTC. This gives the protein CASAPRTQGYEQYF.

This rearrangement joins TRBV4-1 to TRBJ2-5; the match to TRBD2 covers 8 bases. Looked up from germline, CDR1 is MGHRA and CDR2 is YSYEKL. Trimming cost V 4 bases and J 3 bases; bases outside gene matches: 7. The CDR3 consists of 15 residues. The CDR3 region has the DNA TGCGCCAGCAGCCTCAATTCGGGAGGGGAAGAGACCCAGTACTTC. Its translation: CASSLNSGGEETQYF.

The chain uses TRBV20-1 and TRBJ2-5; 7 bases align to TRBD1. This CDR3 has 14 amino acids. V shed 5 bases, J shed 0 bases, and the junction held 6 bases outside the gene matches. CDR1 is DFQATT and CDR2 is SNEGSKA in the germline V gene (reference sequence). The CDR3 DNA follows: TGCAGTGCTTCCTTAGGACAGGACCAAGAGACCCAGTACTTC. Protein sequence: CSASLGQDQETQYF.

This chain links TRBV7-2 with TRBJ2-3; no firm D call. Germline loops: CDR1 SGHTA, CDR2 FQGNSA. The V gene lost 4 bases and the J gene lost 4 bases, with 12 bases spanning the gap. The CDR3 has 14 residues. CDR3 protein: CASSSKLGADTQYF. The CDR3 nucleotides are TGTGCCAGCAGCTCTAAACTTGGGGCAGATACGCAGTATTTT.

The V call is TRBV28, the J call TRBJ1-4; D perhaps matches TRBD1 (6 bases). The CDR3 has 14 residues. Germline V gives CDR1 MDHEN, CDR2 SYDVKM. Trimming removed 5 bases from V and 8 bases from J, with 15 bases in between. CDR3: CASSLGGESEKLFF. CDR3 DNA: TGTGCCAGCAGTCTGGGGGGCGAATCGGAAAAACTGTTTTTT.

J is TRBJ2-7 and V is TRBV5-6; D call uncertain. CDR3 length: 14 amino acids. The germline CDR1 and CDR2 sequences are SGHDT and YYEEEE. V dropped 2 bases and J dropped 3 bases, with 12 bases sitting between them. Written as DNA, the CDR3 is TGTGCCAGCAGCTTAGTGGGGTCTGTCTACGAGCAGTACTTC. It codes for CASSLVGSVYEQYF.

This clonotype was detected a few times. Here the CDR3 reads CASSRRDRTYEQYF. The CDR3 DNA is TGTGCCAGCAGCCGCCGGGACAGAACCTACGAGCAGTACTTC. The J gene is TRBJ2-7, the V gene TRBV12-3 or TRBV12-4; TRBD1 agrees at 7 bases. The CDR3 sequence is 14 residues long. The ends lost 6 bases at V and 2 bases at J; junction bases unmatched: 7.

About this clonotype itself: An end of the junction does not agree with germline; a read error may underlie this. This rearrangement joins TRBV7-9 to TRBJ2-1; D remains ambiguous. This CDR3 is 12 amino acids long. CDR1 is SEHNR and CDR2 is FQNEAQ in the germline V gene (reference sequence). The CDR3 DNA follows: TGTGCCGGCAGCTCAGACTACAATGAGCAGTTCTTC. As protein: CAGSSDYNEQFF.

This clonotype was seen more than once but under ten times. The chain couples TRBV6-1 to TRBJ2-1; 11 nucleotides align to TRBD2. CDR3 length: 16 amino acids. CDR1 MNHNS and CDR2 SASEGT come from the germline V gene. V trimming: 6 bases; J trimming: 0 bases; junction bases outside the gene matches: 4. The CDR3 DNA reads as TGTGCCAGCAGACTAGCGGGGGCTAGCTCCTACAATGAGCAGTTCTTC. Its translation: CASRLAGASSYNEQFF.

The chain is built from TRBV7-2 and TRBJ2-3; D is uncertain. CDR3 length: 15 residues. The germline CDR1 and CDR2 sequences are SGHTA and FQGNSA. V lost 3 bases and J lost 6, with 16 bases in between. The CDR3, as DNA: TGTGCCAGCAGCTTCCACACCGGCGGAAGGGATACGCAGTATTTT. The encoded protein is CASSFHTGGRDTQYF. The full variable domain, completed using reference TRBV7-2 and TRBJ2-3, is GAGVSQSPSNKVTEKGKDVELRCDPISGHTALYWYRQSLGQGLEFLIYFQGNSAPDKSGLPSDRFSAERTGGSVSTLTIQRTQQEDSAVYLCASSFHTGGRDTQYFGPGTRLTVL.

This clonotype was detected only a few times. V and J are TRBV7-6 and TRBJ2-3; no clear D gene. Germline V gene lookup returns CDR1 SGHVS and CDR2 FNYEAQ. Between the trimmed V and J ends, which lost 5 bases and 1 base, there was a span of 7 bases. This CDR3 has 13 residues. CDR3 DNA sequence: TGTGCCAGCAGCAACACAGGCACAGATACGCAGTATTTT. Its translation: CASSNTGTDTQYF.

Written as DNA, the CDR3 is TGTGCCAGCTCAAAGGGCCCCTATGGCTACACCTTC. It yields the protein CASSKGPYGYTF. The genes are TRBV28 and TRBJ1-2, with D uncertain. The CDR3 is 12 residues long. V was clipped by 8 bases and J by 4 bases, with 11 bases between them. Germline lookup yields CDR1 MDHEN and CDR2 SYDVKM.

The chain has TRBV11-3 and TRBJ2-3; 9 bases line up with TRBD2. The CDR3 runs to 16 residues. V dropped 4 bases and J dropped 6; count of bases not matched to a gene: 11. CDR1 and CDR2 (germline): SGHNT, YENEEA. The CDR3 DNA sequence: TGTGCCAGCAGCTCGGGGACTAGCAGATCATCGGATACGCAGTATTTT. As protein: CASSSGTSRSSDTQYF. Drawing the rest from reference TRBV11-3 and TRBJ2-3, the complete variable domain is EAGVVQSPRYKIIEKKQPVAFWCNPISGHNTLYWYLQNLGQGPELLIRYENEEAVDDSQLPKDRFSAERLKGVDSTLKIQPAELGDSAVYLCASSSGTSRSSDTQYFGPGTRLTVL.

A few counts support this clonotype. The chain combines TRBV6-1 with TRBJ1-2; D might be TRBD1 (5 bases). The CDR3 spans 13 residues. The germline gives CDR1 MNHNS, CDR2 SASEGT. V gave up 4 bases and J gave up 4 bases, with 10 bases separating them. The CDR3 reads CASSGQGVYGYTF. CDR3 in DNA: TGTGCCAGCAGTGGCCAGGGCGTCTATGGCTACACCTTC.

This clonotype was found a few times. The V and J genes are TRBV7-2 and TRBJ2-3; 8 nucleotides align to TRBD2. Trimming took 2 bases from V and 4 from J; bases not matched to a gene: 11. Germline assignment: CDR1 SGHTA and CDR2 FQGNSA. There are 17 residues in the CDR3. CDR3 protein: CASSLLTAGGFSDTQYF. CDR3 in DNA: TGTGCCAGCAGCTTATTAACGGCGGGGGGTTTCTCAGATACGCAGTATTTT.

In DNA form, the CDR3 reads TGCAGTGCTAGGGGGCGGGAGGGATACAATGAGCAGTTCTTC. This sequence encodes CSARGREGYNEQFF. The chain joins TRBV20-1 to TRBJ2-1; 9 nucleotides match TRBD2. The germline V gene has CDR1 DFQATT and CDR2 SNEGSKA (reference sequence). This CDR3 region has 14 residues. The trim removed 3 bases at V and 4 bases at J, leaving 4 bases unmatched.

The chain has TRBV7-2 and TRBJ1-4; D uncertain. This CDR3 is 17 amino acids long. Germline loops: CDR1 SGHTA, CDR2 FQGNSA. Trimming shortened V by 1 base and J by 11 bases, and 23 bases separated the two germline ends. The CDR3 DNA is TGTGCCAGCAGCTTAGAATACTCGGCACCGATCGAGGAGAAACTGTTTTTT. The encoded protein is CASSLEYSAPIEEKLFF.

In its sample, this clonotype was seen a few times. This chain links TRBV7-2 with TRBJ1-5, with D maybe TRBD1 (5 bases). V shed 1 base and J shed 1 base, with 8 bases lying between them. CDR1 and CDR2 (germline): SGHTA, FQGNSA. The CDR3 loop spans 15 amino acids. Written as DNA, the CDR3 is TGTGCCAGCAGCTTAGTGACAGTAAGCAATCAGCCCCAGCATTTT. This codes for CASSLVTVSNQPQHF.

This clonotype has only a few counts. The chain couples TRBV6-2 or TRBV6-3 to TRBJ1-1, with D perhaps matching TRBD1 (5 bases). This CDR3 is built from 16 residues. The V gene's germline CDR1 is MNHEY and CDR2 SVGEGT. The V gene lost 0 bases and the J gene lost 3 bases, with 14 bases spanning the gap. The CDR3 sequence: CASSYSSVPGDTEAFF. In DNA form, the CDR3 reads TGTGCCAGCAGTTACTCGAGCGTTCCGGGGGACACTGAAGCTTTCTTT.

This clonotype has just a few counts. J is TRBJ1-3 and V is TRBV7-2, with 9 bases lining up with TRBD1. V lost 4 bases and J lost 4; bases outside the gene matches: 5. The CDR3 length is 15 residues. The germline CDR1 and CDR2 sequences are SGHTA and FQGNSA. The CDR3 bases are TGTGCCAGCAGCTCACAGGGGGCGGTCGGAAACACCATATATTTT. This sequence encodes CASSSQGAVGNTIYF.

The chain employs TRBV12-3 or TRBV12-4 and TRBJ2-4; 9 bases align to TRBD2. Germline trimming cut 5 bases from V and 5 bases from J; bases unmatched to any gene: 13. The CDR3 spans 17 residues. CDR3 DNA sequence: TGTGCCAGCAGTGGAAGACCGTGGGTAGCGGGGGAAAACATTCAGTACTTC. Translated, it gives CASSGRPWVAGENIQYF.

The rearrangement uses TRBV4-2 and TRBJ2-1; TRBD2 matches at 12 bases. The CDR3 totals 14 residues. From germline, CDR1 is LGHNA and CDR2 YNFKEQ. Unmatched junction bases numbered 2, after V lost 4 bases and J lost 7 bases. CDR3 nucleotides: TGTGCCAGCAGCCTCGGACTAGCGGGAAATGAGCAGTTCTTC. Translated: CASSLGLAGNEQFF.

This chain links TRBV12-3 or TRBV12-4 with TRBJ2-2, with 12 bases aligning to TRBD2. CDR3 size: 14 residues. Trimming took 6 bases from V and 6 from J; bases not matched to a gene: 2. For the CDR3, the DNA is TGTGCCAGCAGCCGACTAGCGGGAGCCGGGGAGCTGTTTTTT. This codes for CASSRLAGAGELFF.

The chain joins TRBV7-2 to TRBJ2-1; TRBD2 matches at 9 bases. V lost 4 bases to trimming and J lost 3 bases; unmatched junction nucleotides: 10. The CDR3 is 17 residues long. Per the germline V gene, CDR1 is SGHTA and CDR2 is FQGNSA. DNA of the CDR3: TGTGCCAGCAGCTCATCCGATAGCGGGAGTTTCTACAATGAGCAGTTCTTC. This sequence encodes CASSSSDSGSFYNEQFF. The entire variable domain, with the rest obtained from reference TRBV7-2 and TRBJ2-1, is as follows: GAGVSQSPSNKVTEKGKDVELRCDPISGHTALYWYRQSLGQGLEFLIYFQGNSAPDKSGLPSDRFSAERTGGSVSTLTIQRTQQEDSAVYLCASSSSDSGSFYNEQFFGPGTRLTVL.

The V and J genes are TRBV19 and TRBJ2-3; 7 nucleotides match TRBD1. The CDR3 runs to 15 residues. The junction had 7 bases not matched to a gene; V was cut back by 5 bases and J by 2 bases. Germline CDR1 and CDR2: LNHDA and SQIVND (reference sequence). The CDR3 loop reads CASSRRDSSTDTQYF. The CDR3 DNA reads as TGTGCCAGTAGTCGCAGGGACAGCTCCACAGATACGCAGTATTTT.

This clonotype was found a few times. The rearrangement joins TRBV10-3 to TRBJ1-3; D is uncertain. Looked up from germline, CDR1 is ENHRY and CDR2 is SYGVKD. V lost 11 bases and J lost 4, with 15 bases in between. The CDR3 is 13 residues long. CDR3 coding DNA: TGTGCCCTGCGGGCAGGCGCGGGAAACACCATATATTTT. Residues: CALRAGAGNTIYF.

V is TRBV6-5 and J is TRBJ1-2, with 7 positions matching TRBD1. The germline V gene encodes CDR1 MNHEY and CDR2 SVGAGI. This CDR3 spans 15 amino acids. The V segment lost 7 bases and the J segment 4 bases; nucleotides outside the gene matches: 12. In DNA, the CDR3 is TGTGCCAGCACCCCACACCAGGGGGGAGGCTATGGCTACACCTTC. Protein product: CASTPHQGGGYGYTF.